This T cell receptor beta chain derives from a study of shared clonotypes between healthy human individuals. Findings and caveats of the study: Several donors showed sharing of about 4.8% of naive CD4 clonotypes.

This clone showed up just a few times. Its antigen is not known. Each cell subset's genomic DNA was divided evenly among several immunoSEQ plates. The method was immunoSEQ multiplex PCR; TCRdb's version includes in-frame clones alone and lacks a portion of them. This table holds over 2 million clones, over 85% found once. Losses at the gene ends were 6 bases for V and 6 bases for J; bases not matched to a gene: 6. The germline gives CDR1 MNHEY, CDR2 SVGAGI. This CDR3 comprises 14 residues. Naive CD8 populations comprised CD45RO-negative cells positively selected for CCR7, excluding terminally differentiated effector memory CD45RA+ cells.

The sample comprised naive CD8+ T cells sorted from blood. This clonotype was obtained from a young man in good health. J is TRBJ1-5 and V is TRBV6-5; 9 bases agree with TRBD1. Here the CDR3 reads CASSTGQGTQPQHF. CDR3 in DNA: TGTGCCAGCAGCACCGGACAGGGGACTCAGCCCCAGCATTTT.